These 10 T cell receptor beta chains were sequenced from one sample in a study of STAT3 mutations in large granular lymphocyte leukemia (dated 2019 in TCRdb). Antigen specificity for these receptors is unknown. General conclusions and limits of the study: At least one immunodominant TCRbeta clonotype was present in every T-LGLL patient, and multiple immunodominant subclonotypes appeared in about half of the T-LGLL patients.

Receptors were amplified or captured by the immunoSEQ multiplex PCR assay. The clones in this table, taken by TCRdb from immuneACCESS, are in-frame only. Not every clone is retained; where verified, under half of the shortfall comes from an unresolved V gene, and the cause of the rest is unknown. The sample yields some 37,000 clones; more than 70% were counted once. Jointly, the top ten make up less than 0.55% of the sample. The sequencing sample was made of PBMCs. The receptors stem from a human donor with T large granular lymphocyte leukemia. Some clones in this sample may be carry-over from other donors' samples.

V gene TRBV4-3 combines with J gene TRBJ2-7, with 7 nucleotides matching TRBD2. The CDR3 extends over 16 amino acids. In germline, CDR1 is LGHNA, CDR2 YSLEER. J lost 2 bases, V lost 0 bases, and 7 bases had no gene match. CDR3 in DNA: TGCGCCAGCAGCCAAGATAGAGCGGGGCTAACCTACGAGCAGTACTTC. This sequence encodes CASSQDRAGLTYEQYF.

V is TRBV18 and J is TRBJ2-2; no definite D call. This CDR3 comprises 12 residues. CDR1 is KGHSH and CDR2 is LQKENI in the germline V gene. The V and J ends lost 4 bases and 5 bases respectively, with 5 bases between them. The CDR3 DNA is TGTGCCAGCTCACTGTTAACCGGGGAGCTGTTTTTT. Its protein product is CASSLLTGELFF.

The rearrangement joins TRBV27 to TRBJ2-7; a possible D gene is TRBD1 (7 bases). Germline CDR1 reads MNHEY; CDR2 reads SMNVEV (reference sequence). Trimming cost V 6 bases and J 4 bases, with 19 bases left between them. CDR3 length: 15 residues. The CDR3 sequence is CASSYSYRGGYEQYV. CDR3 nucleotide sequence: TGTGCCAGCAGCTACTCCTACAGGGGAGGTTACGAGCAGTACGTC.

This clone was counted a single time. The CDR3, as DNA: TGCGCCAGCAGCTTGGGCGGGTACACAGATACGCAGTATTTT. Protein sequence: CASSLGGYTDTQYF. V gene TRBV5-1 combines with J gene TRBJ2-3, with D perhaps matching TRBD2 (5 bases). Trimming pared 0 bases from V and 2 bases from J, leaving 7 bases between. The germline gives CDR1 SGHRS, CDR2 YFSETQ. The CDR3 contains 14 residues.

The chain links TRBV7-9 to TRBJ1-3; D unclear. The CDR3 spans 13 residues. Trimming cost V 2 bases and J 7 bases, with 9 bases left between them. CDR1 is SEHNR and CDR2 is FQNEAQ in the germline V gene (reference sequence). The CDR3 region has the DNA TGTGCCAGCAGCTTAAACGAGAGGAACACCATATATTTT. Translated, it gives CASSLNERNTIYF.

The chain is built from TRBV7-9 and TRBJ2-1, with D perhaps assigned TRBD1 or TRBD2 (5 bases each). The CDR3 length is 19 residues. The V and J ends lost 3 bases and 0 bases respectively, with 21 bases between them. Germline CDR1 is SEHNR and CDR2 is FQNEAQ (reference sequence). The CDR3 region has the DNA TGTGCCAGCAGCTTTGGCCCGGGGACGGGGAGACCCTCCTACAATGAGCAGTTCTTC. As protein: CASSFGPGTGRPSYNEQFF.

V usage is TRBV28 and J usage is TRBJ2-7; D is perhaps TRBD1 (5 bases). Germline CDR1 is MDHEN and CDR2 is SYDVKM. This CDR3 region has 13 residues. Trimming removed 8 bases at V and 2 bases at J, with 13 bases between. The CDR3, as DNA: TGTGCCAGCGGCGCAGGGCGAACCTACGAGCAGTACGTC. As protein: CASGAGRTYEQYV.

This rearrangement joins TRBV10-3 to TRBJ1-4; the D is unclear. Germline CDR1 reads ENHRY; CDR2 reads SYGVKD. Trimming stripped 0 bases from V and 7 bases from J, with 12 bases between. CDR3 length: 15 residues. The DNA of the CDR3 is TGTGCCATCAGTGAGTCGGTGGGGATGGGTGAAAAACTGTTTTTT. Its translation is CAISESVGMGEKLFF.

The rearrangement links TRBV9 to TRBJ2-7; TRBD1 or TRBD2 may be the D gene (6 bases each). The germline V and J ends were trimmed by 2 bases and 5 bases, with 17 bases remaining between them. The germline gives CDR1 SGDLS, CDR2 YYNGEE. There are 15 residues in the CDR3. The CDR3 loop is CASSVAPGQRDEQYF. In nucleotides, the CDR3 is TGTGCCAGCAGCGTTGCCCCCGGACAGCGGGACGAGCAGTACTTC. The full variable domain, rest sourced from reference TRBV9 and TRBJ2-7, is DSGVTQTPKHLITATGQRVTLRCSPRSGDLSVYWYQQSLDQGLQFLIQYYNGEERAKGNILERFSAQQFPDLHSELNLSSLELGDSALYFCASSVAPGQRDEQYFGPGTRLTVT.

The chain couples TRBV27 to TRBJ2-5; D gene ambiguous. This CDR3 comprises 13 residues. Germline values: CDR1 MNHEY, CDR2 SMNVEV (reference sequence). The V and J ends lost 3 bases and 4 bases respectively, with 9 bases between them. For the CDR3, the DNA is TGTGCCAGCAGTTTCAGAGGTTTAGAGACCCAGTACTTC. It specifies CASSFRGLETQYF.